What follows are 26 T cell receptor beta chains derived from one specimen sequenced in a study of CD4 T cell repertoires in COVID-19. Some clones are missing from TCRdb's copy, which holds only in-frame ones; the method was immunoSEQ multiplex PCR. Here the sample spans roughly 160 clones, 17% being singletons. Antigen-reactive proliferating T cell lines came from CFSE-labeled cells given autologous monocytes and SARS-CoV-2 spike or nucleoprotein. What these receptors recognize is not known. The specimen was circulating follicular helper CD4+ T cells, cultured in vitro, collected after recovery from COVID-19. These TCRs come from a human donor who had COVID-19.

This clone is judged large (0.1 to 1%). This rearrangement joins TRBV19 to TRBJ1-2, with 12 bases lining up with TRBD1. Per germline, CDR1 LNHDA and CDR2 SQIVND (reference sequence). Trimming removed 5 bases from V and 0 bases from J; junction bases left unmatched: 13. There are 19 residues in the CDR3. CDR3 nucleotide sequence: TGTGCCAGTAGTGCGGCCCCGGGACAGGGGGCCAACCCTAACTATGGCTACACCTTC. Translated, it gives CASSAAPGQGANPNYGYTF. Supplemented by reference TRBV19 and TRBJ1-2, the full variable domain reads DGGITQSPKYLFRKEGQNVTLSCEQNLNHDAMYWYRQDPGQGLRLIYYSQIVNDFQKGDIAEGYSVSREKKESFPLTVTSAQKNPTAFYLCASSAAPGQGANPNYGYTFGSGTRLTVV.

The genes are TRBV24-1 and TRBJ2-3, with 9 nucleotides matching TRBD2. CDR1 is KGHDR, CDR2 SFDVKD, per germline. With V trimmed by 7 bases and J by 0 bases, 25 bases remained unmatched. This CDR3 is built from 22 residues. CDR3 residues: CATSPPPPQRGATSHSTDTQYF. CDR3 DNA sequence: TGTGCCACCAGCCCCCCTCCCCCCCAGCGGGGGGCAACGAGCCATAGCACAGATACGCAGTATTTT.

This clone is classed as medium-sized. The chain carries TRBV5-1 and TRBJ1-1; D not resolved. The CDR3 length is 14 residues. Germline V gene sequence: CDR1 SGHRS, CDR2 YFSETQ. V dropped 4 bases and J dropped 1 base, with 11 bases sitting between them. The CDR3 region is CASSLLSANTEAFF. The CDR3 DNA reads TGCGCCAGCAGCCTTTTGTCAGCGAACACTGAAGCTTTCTTT.

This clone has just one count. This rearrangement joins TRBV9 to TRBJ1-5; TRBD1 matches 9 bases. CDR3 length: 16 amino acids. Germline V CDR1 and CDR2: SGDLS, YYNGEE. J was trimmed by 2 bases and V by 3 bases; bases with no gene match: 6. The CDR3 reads CASSGGTGRGNQPQHF. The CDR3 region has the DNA TGTGCCAGCAGCGGGGGGACAGGGAGGGGCAATCAGCCCCAGCATTTT.

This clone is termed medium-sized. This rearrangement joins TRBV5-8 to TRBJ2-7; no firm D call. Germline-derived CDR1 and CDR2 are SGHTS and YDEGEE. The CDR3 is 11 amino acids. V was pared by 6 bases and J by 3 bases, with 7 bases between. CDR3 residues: CASTPIYEQYV. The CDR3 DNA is TGTGCCAGCACCCCGATCTACGAGCAGTACGTC.

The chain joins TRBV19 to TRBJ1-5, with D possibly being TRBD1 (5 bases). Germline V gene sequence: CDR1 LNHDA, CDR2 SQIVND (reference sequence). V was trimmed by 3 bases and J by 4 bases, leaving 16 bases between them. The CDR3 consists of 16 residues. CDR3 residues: CASSISGTDINQPQHF. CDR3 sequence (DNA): TGTGCCAGTAGTATTTCCGGGACGGACATAAATCAGCCCCAGCATTTT. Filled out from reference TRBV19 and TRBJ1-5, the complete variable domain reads DGGITQSPKYLFRKEGQNVTLSCEQNLNHDAMYWYRQDPGQGLRLIYYSQIVNDFQKGDIAEGYSVSREKKESFPLTVTSAQKNPTAFYLCASSISGTDINQPQHFGDGTRLSIL.

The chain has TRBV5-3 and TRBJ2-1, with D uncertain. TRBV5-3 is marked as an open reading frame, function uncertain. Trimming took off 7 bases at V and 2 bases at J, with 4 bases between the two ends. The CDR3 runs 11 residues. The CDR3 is CARPPYNEQFF. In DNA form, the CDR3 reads TGTGCCAGACCCCCCTACAATGAGCAGTTCTTC.

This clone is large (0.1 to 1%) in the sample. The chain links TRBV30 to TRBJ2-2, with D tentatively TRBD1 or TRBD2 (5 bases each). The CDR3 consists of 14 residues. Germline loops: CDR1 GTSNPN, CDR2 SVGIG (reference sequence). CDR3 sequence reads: CATPLRGDTGELFF. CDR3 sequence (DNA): TGTGCTACGCCCCTCAGAGGGGACACCGGGGAGCTGTTTTTT.

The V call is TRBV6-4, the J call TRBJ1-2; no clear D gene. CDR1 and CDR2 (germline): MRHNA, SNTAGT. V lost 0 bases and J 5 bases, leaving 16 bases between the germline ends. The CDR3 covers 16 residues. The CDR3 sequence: CASSDSWALTGYGYTF. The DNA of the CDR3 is TGTGCCAGCAGTGACTCTTGGGCTTTAACGGGGTATGGCTACACCTTC.

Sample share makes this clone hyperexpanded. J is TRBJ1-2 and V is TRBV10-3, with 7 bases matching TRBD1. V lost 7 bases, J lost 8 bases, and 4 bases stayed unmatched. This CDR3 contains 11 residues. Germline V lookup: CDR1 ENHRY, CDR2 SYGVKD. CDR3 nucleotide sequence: TGTGCCATCAACCAGGGGGTGGGCTACACCTTC. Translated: CAINQGVGYTF.

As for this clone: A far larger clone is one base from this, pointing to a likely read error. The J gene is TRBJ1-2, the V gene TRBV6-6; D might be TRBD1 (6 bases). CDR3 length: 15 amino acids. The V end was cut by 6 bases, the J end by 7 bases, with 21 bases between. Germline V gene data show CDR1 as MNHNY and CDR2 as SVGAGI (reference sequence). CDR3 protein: CASSPGLGALSGYTF. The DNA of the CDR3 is TGTGCCAGCAGCCCGGGACTGGGGGCATTATCTGGCTACACCTTC.

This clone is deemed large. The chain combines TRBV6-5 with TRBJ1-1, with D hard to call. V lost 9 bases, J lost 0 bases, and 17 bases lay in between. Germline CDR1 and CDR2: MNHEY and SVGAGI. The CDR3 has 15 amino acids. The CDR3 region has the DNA TGTGCCAGTCGCGACACGGGGTCGATGAACACTGAAGCTTTCTTT. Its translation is CASRDTGSMNTEAFF.

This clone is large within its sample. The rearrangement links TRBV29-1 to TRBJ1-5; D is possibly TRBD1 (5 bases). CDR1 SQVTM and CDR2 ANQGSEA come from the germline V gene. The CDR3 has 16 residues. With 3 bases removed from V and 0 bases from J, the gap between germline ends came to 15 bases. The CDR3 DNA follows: TGCAGCGTTGATAGGCTAGGGGCGAATAGCAATCAGCCCCAGCATTTT. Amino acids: CSVDRLGANSNQPQHF.

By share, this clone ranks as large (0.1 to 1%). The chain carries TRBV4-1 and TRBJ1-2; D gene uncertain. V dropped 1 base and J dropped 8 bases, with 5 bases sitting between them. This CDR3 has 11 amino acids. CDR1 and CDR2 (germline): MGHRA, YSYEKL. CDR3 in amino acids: CASSQGLGYTF. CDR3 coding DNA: TGCGCCAGCAGCCAAGGATTGGGCTACACCTTC.

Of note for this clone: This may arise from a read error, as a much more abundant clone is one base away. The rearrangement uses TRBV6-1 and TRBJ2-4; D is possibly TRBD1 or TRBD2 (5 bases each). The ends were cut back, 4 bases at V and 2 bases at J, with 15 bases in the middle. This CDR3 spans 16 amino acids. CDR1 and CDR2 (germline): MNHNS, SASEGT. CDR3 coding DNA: TGTGCCAGCAGTGTAACCGGGGCCAGAACCAAAAACATTCAGTACTTC. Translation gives CASSVTGARTKNIQYF.

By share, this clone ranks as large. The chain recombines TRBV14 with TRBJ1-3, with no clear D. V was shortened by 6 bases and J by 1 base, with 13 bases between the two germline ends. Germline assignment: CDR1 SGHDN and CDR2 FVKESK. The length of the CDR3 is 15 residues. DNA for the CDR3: TGTGCCAGCAGTCTGAGGCCCGGATCTGGAAACACCATATATTTT. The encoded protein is CASSLRPGSGNTIYF.

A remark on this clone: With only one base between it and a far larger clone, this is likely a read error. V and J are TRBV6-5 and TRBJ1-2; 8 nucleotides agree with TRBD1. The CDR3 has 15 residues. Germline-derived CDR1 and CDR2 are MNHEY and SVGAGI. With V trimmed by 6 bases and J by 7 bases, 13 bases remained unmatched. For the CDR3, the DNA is TGTGCCAGCAGCCCGGGTCAGGGGGCATTATCTGGCTACACCTTC. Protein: CASSPGQGALSGYTF.

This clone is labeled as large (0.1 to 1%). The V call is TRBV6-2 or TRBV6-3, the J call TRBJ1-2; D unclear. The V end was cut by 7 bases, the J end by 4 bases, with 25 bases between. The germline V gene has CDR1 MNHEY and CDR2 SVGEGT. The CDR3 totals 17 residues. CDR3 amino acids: CASTPRAGTASLYGYTF. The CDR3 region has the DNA TGTGCCAGCACCCCTCGGGCGGGAACAGCGAGCCTCTATGGCTACACCTTC.

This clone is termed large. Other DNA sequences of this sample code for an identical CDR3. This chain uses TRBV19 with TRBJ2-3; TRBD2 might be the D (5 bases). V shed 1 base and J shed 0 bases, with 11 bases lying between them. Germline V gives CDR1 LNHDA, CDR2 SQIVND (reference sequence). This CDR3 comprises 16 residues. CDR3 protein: CASSIVRGRSTDTQYF. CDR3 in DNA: TGTGCCAGTAGTATAGTCCGGGGTCGGAGCACAGATACGCAGTATTTT. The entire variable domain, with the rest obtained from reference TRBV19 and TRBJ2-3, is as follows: DGGITQSPKYLFRKEGQNVTLSCEQNLNHDAMYWYRQDPGQGLRLIYYSQIVNDFQKGDIAEGYSVSREKKESFPLTVTSAQKNPTAFYLCASSIVRGRSTDTQYFGPGTRLTVL.

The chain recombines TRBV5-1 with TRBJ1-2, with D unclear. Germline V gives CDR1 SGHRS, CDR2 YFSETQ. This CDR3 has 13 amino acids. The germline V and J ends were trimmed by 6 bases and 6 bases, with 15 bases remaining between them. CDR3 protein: CASNAGRGDGYTF. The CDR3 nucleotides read TGCGCCAGCAACGCAGGACGAGGCGATGGCTACACCTTC.

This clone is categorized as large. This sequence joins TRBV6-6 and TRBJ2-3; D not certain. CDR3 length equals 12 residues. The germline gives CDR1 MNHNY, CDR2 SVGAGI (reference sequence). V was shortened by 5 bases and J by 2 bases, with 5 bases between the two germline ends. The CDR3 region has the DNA TGTGCCAGCAGTCGCAACACAGATACGCAGTATTTT. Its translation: CASSRNTDTQYF.

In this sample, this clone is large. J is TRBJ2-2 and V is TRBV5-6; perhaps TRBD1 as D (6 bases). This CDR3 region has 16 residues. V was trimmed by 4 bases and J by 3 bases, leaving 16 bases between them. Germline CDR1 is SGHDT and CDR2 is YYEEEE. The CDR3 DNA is TGTGCCAGCAGCCTATTCCGGGACACCCACACCGGGGAGCTGTTTTTT. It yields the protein CASSLFRDTHTGELFF.

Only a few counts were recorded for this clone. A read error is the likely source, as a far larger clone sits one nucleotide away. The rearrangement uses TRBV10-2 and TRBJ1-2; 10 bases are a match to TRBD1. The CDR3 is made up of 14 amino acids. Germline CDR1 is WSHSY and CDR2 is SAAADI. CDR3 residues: CACRPDRGLGGYTF. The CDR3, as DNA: TGCGCCTGCAGACCCGACAGGGGGCTTGGAGGCTACACCTTC.

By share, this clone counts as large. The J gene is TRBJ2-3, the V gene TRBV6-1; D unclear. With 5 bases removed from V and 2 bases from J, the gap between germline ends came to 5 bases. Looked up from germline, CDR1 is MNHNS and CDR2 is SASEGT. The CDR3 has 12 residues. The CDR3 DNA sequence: TGTGCCAGCAGTCGCAACACAGATACGCAGTATTTT. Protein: CASSRNTDTQYF.

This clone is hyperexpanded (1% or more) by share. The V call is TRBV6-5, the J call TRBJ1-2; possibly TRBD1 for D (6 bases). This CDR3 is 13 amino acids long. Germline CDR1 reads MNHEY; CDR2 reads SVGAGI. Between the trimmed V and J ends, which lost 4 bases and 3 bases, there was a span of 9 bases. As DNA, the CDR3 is TGTGCCAGCAGTTTCAGGGGTGACTATGGCTACACCTTC. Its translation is CASSFRGDYGYTF.

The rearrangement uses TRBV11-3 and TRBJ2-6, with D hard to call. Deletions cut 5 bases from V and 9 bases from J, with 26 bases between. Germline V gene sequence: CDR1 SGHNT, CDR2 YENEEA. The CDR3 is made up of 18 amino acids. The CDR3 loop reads CASSGGTDLAKSGNVLTF. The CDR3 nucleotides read TGTGCCAGCAGCGGCGGAACCGATCTCGCAAAGTCGGGCAACGTCCTGACTTTC.